The 18 T cell receptor beta chains reported below all come from one sample, sequenced in a study of CD8 T cells in ankylosing spondylitis. Whole-study findings and limits: Characteristic, it appeared, of ankylosing spondylitis blood was a TCR beta motif of eight highly homologous variants.

The antigens of these receptors remain unknown. TCRdb ran MiXCR on the 5' RACE reads and lists one entry per CDR3 protein. The repertoire holds 100,000 or so distinct CDR3 sequences, with more than 8.5% as singletons. Source material: blood, either unsorted or a sorted T cell fraction (not recorded which). These receptors were collected from a male donor with ankylosing spondylitis.

The chain combines TRBV7-9 with TRBJ2-2, with D uncertain. Per the germline V gene, CDR1 is SEHNR and CDR2 is FQNEAQ (reference sequence). V was cut by 6 bases and J by 6 bases, with 8 bases left in between. The CDR3 contains 12 residues. CDR3 protein: CASRYTPGELFF. The CDR3, as DNA: TGTGCCAGCAGATACACTCCCGGGGAGCTGTTTTTT.

This clonotype has only a few counts. The chain couples TRBV27 to TRBJ2-5; 10 bases fit TRBD2. Trimming took 5 bases from V and 5 from J; bases not matched to a gene: 14. Germline CDR1 and CDR2: MNHEY and SMNVEV (reference sequence). CDR3 length equals 17 residues. DNA for the CDR3: TGTGCCAGCAGTCCCCAGAGGGGGGAGACTAGCGGGGAGACCCAGTACTTC. It is translated as CASSPQRGETSGETQYF.

This chain links TRBV11-2 with TRBJ2-7, with 9 bases lining up with TRBD1. The CDR3 runs 15 residues. V lost 5 bases, J lost 3 bases, and 8 bases stayed unmatched. Germline lookup yields CDR1 SGHAT and CDR2 FQNNGV. DNA of the CDR3: TGTGCCAGCAGCCCAGAGGGACAGGGATACTACGAGCAGTACGTC. It specifies CASSPEGQGYYEQYV.

This clonotype was seen a few times. The rearrangement joins TRBV11-1 to TRBJ2-1, with 13 bases lining up with TRBD2. The V and J ends lost 3 bases and 15 bases, in that order; junction bases with no gene match: 23. This CDR3 has 19 residues. CDR1 is SGHAT and CDR2 is FQDESV in the germline V gene (reference sequence). CDR3 protein: CASSFQGDLSETSGRAWFF. The CDR3 bases are TGTGCCAGCAGCTTCCAGGGGGACCTTTCAGAAACTAGCGGGAGGGCGTGGTTCTTC.

The chain has TRBV6-1 and TRBJ2-2; 7 positions match TRBD1. The CDR3 is made up of 15 amino acids. V dropped 5 bases and J dropped 3; count of bases not matched to a gene: 6. Germline CDR1 reads MNHNS; CDR2 reads SASEGT. The CDR3 region is CASSRVQGDTGELFF. CDR3 sequence (DNA): TGTGCCAGCAGTCGGGTGCAGGGGGACACCGGGGAGCTGTTTTTT.

In its sample, this clonotype was seen many times. The chain joins TRBV21-1 to TRBJ2-1; the table names TRBD1, a call not compared with the DNA. TRBV21-1 is labeled a pseudogene. The CDR3 runs to 21 residues. CDR3 bases: TGTGCCAGCAGCATCAAGACCGGGACAGGTATAACTCCGAGCTCCTACAATGAGCAGTTCTTC. This sequence encodes CASSIKTGTGITPSSYNEQFF.

At least ten counts were recorded for this clonotype. The chain is built from TRBV4-1 and TRBJ2-1; 7 nucleotides align to TRBD1. From germline, CDR1 is MGHRA and CDR2 YSYEKL. The CDR3 is 14 residues long. V was clipped by 4 bases and J by 5 bases; unmatched bases: 5. In nucleotides, the CDR3 is TGCGCCAGCAGCCCGGGACAGCCCAACAATGAGCAGTTCTTC. This codes for CASSPGQPNNEQFF.

The J gene is TRBJ1-2, the V gene TRBV27; D is possibly TRBD1 (5 bases). The V end lost 1 base, the J end lost 8 bases, and 17 bases lay between the germline ends. Looked up from germline, CDR1 is MNHEY and CDR2 is SMNVEV (reference sequence). The CDR3 sequence is 15 residues long. The CDR3 reads CASSLLGALVSGYTF. The CDR3 DNA reads as TGTGCCAGCAGTTTATTAGGGGCCCTAGTGTCGGGCTACACCTTC.

This clonotype was seen more than once but under ten times. The CDR3 DNA reads TGTGCCAGCAGCCCATCCCGGGGAAACAATGAGCAGTTCTTC. The encoded protein is CASSPSRGNNEQFF. The V and J genes are TRBV14 and TRBJ2-1; a weak D match, TRBD2 (5 bases). Deletions cut 4 bases from V and 5 bases from J, with 12 bases between. The CDR3 runs to 14 residues. Germline CDR1 SGHDN, CDR2 FVKESK.

This clonotype was seen repeatedly, ten times or more. The V gene is TRBV7-8, the J gene TRBJ2-1; 12 bases line up with TRBD2. From germline, CDR1 is SGHVS and CDR2 FQNEAQ. After removal of 5 bases from V and 4 bases from J, the junction contained 3 bases not matched to a gene. The CDR3 spans 15 residues. CDR3 in amino acids: CASSPLAGGYNEQFF. The CDR3 DNA sequence: TGTGCCAGCAGCCCCCTAGCGGGAGGGTACAATGAGCAGTTCTTC.

In its sample, this clonotype was seen a few times. The chain combines TRBV24-1 with TRBJ1-1; D is unresolved. CDR3 length equals 12 residues. Germline V lookup: CDR1 KGHDR, CDR2 SFDVKD. The ends were cut back, 4 bases at V and 4 bases at J, with 6 bases in the middle. CDR3 in amino acids: CATSEGGTEAFF. CDR3 in DNA: TGTGCCACCAGTGAGGGTGGCACTGAAGCTTTCTTT.

The chain joins TRBV27 to TRBJ2-2; D may be TRBD1 (5 bases). Trimming cost V 4 bases and J 5 bases, with 20 bases left between them. The CDR3 contains 17 residues. Germline V gene data show CDR1 as MNHEY and CDR2 as SMNVEV (reference sequence). The CDR3 reads CASSSKQAPRATGELFF. The CDR3 DNA follows: TGTGCCAGCAGTTCCAAACAGGCCCCTAGGGCGACCGGGGAGCTGTTTTTT.

In its sample, this clonotype was seen a few times. This chain links TRBV20-1 with TRBJ1-1; TRBD1 might be the D (5 bases). Germline CDR1 DFQATT, CDR2 SNEGSKA (reference sequence). The V end was cut by 5 bases, the J end by 1 base, with 8 bases between. The length of the CDR3 is 12 residues. The DNA of the CDR3 is TGCAGTGCTTGGACACAGAACACTGAAGCTTTCTTT. Translated, it gives CSAWTQNTEAFF.

The V gene is TRBV30, the J gene TRBJ2-7; TRBD1 matches 9 bases. There are 13 residues in the CDR3. The germline V gene has CDR1 GTSNPN and CDR2 SVGIG (reference sequence). V shed 3 bases, J shed 3 bases, and the junction held 3 bases outside the gene matches. CDR3 sequence (DNA): TGTGCCTGGAGACCGACAGGGGGCTACGAGCAGTACTTC. Translating gives CAWRPTGGYEQYF.

The rearrangement joins TRBV7-2 to TRBJ2-7, with D tentatively TRBD2 (5 bases). The CDR3 covers 13 residues. V lost 1 base and J lost 4, with 8 bases in between. Germline V gene data show CDR1 as SGHTA and CDR2 as FQGNSA. The CDR3 spells CASSLELVYEQYF. DNA for the CDR3: TGTGCCAGCAGCTTAGAACTAGTTTACGAGCAGTACTTC.

The chain joins TRBV12-3 or TRBV12-4 to TRBJ2-3; D is undetermined. The CDR3 has 14 residues. With 3 bases removed from V and 6 bases from J, the gap between germline ends came to 13 bases. The DNA of the CDR3 is TGTGCCAGCAGTTTTTCGGCGATGGGGGATACGCAGTATTTT. It translates to CASSFSAMGDTQYF.

Only a few counts were recorded for this clonotype. The rearrangement joins TRBV27 to TRBJ1-6; D uncertain. CDR1 and CDR2 from the germline V gene are MNHEY and SMNVEV (reference sequence). The CDR3 is 14 amino acids. V was pared by 8 bases and J by 8 bases, with 16 bases between. This chain's CDR3 is CASAAGVGHSPLHF. The DNA for the CDR3 is TGTGCCAGCGCTGCCGGCGTTGGGCATTCACCCCTCCACTTT.

This clonotype was recorded many times. V usage is TRBV5-1 and J usage is TRBJ2-2, with a possible D match to TRBD2 (5 bases). This CDR3 region has 17 residues. Trimming pared 5 bases from V and 2 bases from J, leaving 19 bases between. CDR1 SGHRS and CDR2 YFSETQ come from the germline V gene. CDR3 region: CASSHGWERSNTGELFF. The DNA of the CDR3 is TGCGCCAGCAGTCACGGCTGGGAGCGGAGTAACACCGGGGAGCTGTTTTTT.